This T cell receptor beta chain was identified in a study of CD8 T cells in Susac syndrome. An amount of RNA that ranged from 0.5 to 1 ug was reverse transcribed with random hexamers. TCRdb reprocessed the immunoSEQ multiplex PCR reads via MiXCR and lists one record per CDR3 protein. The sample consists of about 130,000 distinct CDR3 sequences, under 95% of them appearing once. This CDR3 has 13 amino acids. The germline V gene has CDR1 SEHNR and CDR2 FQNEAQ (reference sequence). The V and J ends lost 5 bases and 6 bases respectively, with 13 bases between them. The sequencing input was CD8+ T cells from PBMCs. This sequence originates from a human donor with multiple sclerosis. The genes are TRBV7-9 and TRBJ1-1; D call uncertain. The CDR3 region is CASSPPTSSEAFF. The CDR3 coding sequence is TGTGCCAGCAGCCCCCCAACAAGTTCTGAAGCTTTCTTT.